This T cell receptor beta chain comes out of a study of Ad26.COV2.S vaccination and SARS-CoV-2 variants. Overall study findings and caveats: Total T cell responses were possibly underestimated by TCR breadth and depth analyses. Vaccine recipients had higher spike-specific TCR breadth than placebo recipients.

The table came from immunoSEQ multiplex PCR; TCRdb's copy has only in-frame clones and leaves some out. The sample yields about 680,000 clones, roughly 90% seen once. Treatment of the sample: approximately 18 received Ad26.COV2.S at low or high dose, single or two shots; several received placebo; per-sample allocation not given. Material that was analyzed had been drawn on day 63 after the first vaccine or placebo injection. As its vector, the vaccine had Ad26, which expressed Wuhan-strain SARS-CoV-2 spike. Of note for this clone: Its antigen is currently unknown.

CDR1 and CDR2 from the germline V gene are SGHAT and FQNNGV. The ends lost 2 bases at V and 6 bases at J; junction bases unmatched: 8. The CDR3 is 16 residues long. The sample consisted of peripheral blood, taken in a trial of Ad26.COV2.S vaccine versus placebo. This receptor was taken from a person aged 18 to 59 who received the Ad26.COV2.S COVID-19 vaccine or a placebo. This rearrangement joins TRBV11-2 to TRBJ2-1; 9 nucleotides agree with TRBD2. The CDR3 DNA follows: TGTGCCAGCAGCTTATTACAGGCGGGAGGGCCCAATGAGCAGTTCTTC. Translated, it gives CASSLLQAGGPNEQFF.